These 13 T cell receptor beta chains were all obtained from the same sample, sequenced in a study of a mutant IDH1 vaccine in newly diagnosed glioma. Using immunoSEQ multiplex PCR, the repertoire was profiled, and TCRdb retains in-frame clones only, with some absent. The table includes around 56,000 clones, 70% to 90% detected once. This sample's time point: week 5, during vaccination. Each dose delivered 300 ug of mutant IDH1 20-mer peptide subcutaneously with imiquimod. For these receptors, no antigen is known. The sequenced sample was PBMCs, obtained from a glioma patient whose treatment included an IDH1 peptide vaccine. The receptor set was obtained from a man aged 25-40 years with glioma.

The chain uses TRBV9 and TRBJ2-7; 7 bases line up with TRBD1. The CDR3 has 15 amino acids. After removal of 1 base from V and 7 bases from J, the junction contained 11 bases not matched to a gene. Germline-derived CDR1 and CDR2 are SGDLS and YYNGEE. CDR3 bases: TGTGCCAGCAGCGTAATGGCAGGGGGACATGGGGAGCAGTACTTC. It is translated as CASSVMAGGHGEQYF.

This clone was observed a handful of times. This chain connects TRBV2 to TRBJ1-5; TRBD1 aligns across 7 bases. This CDR3 has 15 residues. Unmatched junction bases numbered 4, after V lost 3 bases and J lost 2 bases. Germline V gene sequence: CDR1 SNHLY, CDR2 FYNNEI. CDR3 DNA sequence: TGTGCCAGCAGTGAGAGGGGGCTTGGCAATCAGCCCCAGCATTTT. Translation gives CASSERGLGNQPQHF. Using reference TRBV2 and TRBJ1-5 for the parts outside the CDR3, the full variable domain is EPEVTQTPSHQVTQMGQEVILRCVPISNHLYFYWYRQILGQKVEFLVSFYNNEISEKSEIFDDQFSVERPDGSNFTLKIRSTKLEDSAMYFCASSERGLGNQPQHFGDGTRLSIL.

The chain carries TRBV18 and TRBJ2-7, with 7 bases fitting TRBD1. The CDR3 runs to 15 residues. Germline V lookup: CDR1 KGHSH, CDR2 LQKENI. The V segment lost 6 bases and the J segment 2 bases; nucleotides outside the gene matches: 10. For the CDR3, the DNA is TGTGCCAGCTCCAGGGTTTCCGGGACAGCCTACGAGCAGTACTTC. This codes for CASSRVSGTAYEQYF.

The chain links TRBV11-2 to TRBJ2-7, with D possibly TRBD1 on 5 matching bases. Germline V gene data show CDR1 as SGHAT and CDR2 as FQNNGV. Between the trimmed V and J ends, which lost 4 bases and 6 bases, there was a span of 13 bases. There are 13 residues in the CDR3. The CDR3: CASSSDPTGEQYF. Written as DNA, the CDR3 is TGTGCCAGCAGCTCGGACCCCACAGGCGAGCAGTACTTC.

The CDR3 region is CASSWNPLSDLMNTEAFF. CDR3 DNA sequence: TGTGCCAGCAGCTGGAACCCACTCAGTGACTTGATGAACACTGAAGCTTTCTTT. The chain joins TRBV28 to TRBJ1-1; no reliable D call. The CDR3 is 18 residues long. Trimming removed 6 bases at V and 0 bases at J, with 23 bases between. CDR1 and CDR2 (germline): MDHEN, SYDVKM.

V usage is TRBV14 and J usage is TRBJ2-7; D is possibly TRBD1 (6 bases). CDR1 and CDR2 (germline): SGHDN, FVKESK. Between the trimmed V and J ends, which lost 5 bases and 2 bases, there was a span of 19 bases. The CDR3 sequence is 16 residues long. The CDR3 DNA sequence: TGTGCCAGCAGCTTAACCCAGGGGTGGAAGACCTACGAGCAGTACTTC. As protein: CASSLTQGWKTYEQYF.

The chain employs TRBV6-1 and TRBJ1-5, with D possibly matching TRBD1 (6 bases). Germline V gives CDR1 MNHNS, CDR2 SASEGT. CDR3 length equals 14 residues. Between the trimmed V and J ends, which lost 2 bases and 9 bases, there was a span of 14 bases. CDR3 sequence: CASSEQAGAPPQHF. The CDR3 DNA reads as TGTGCCAGCAGTGAACAGGCAGGGGCCCCGCCCCAGCATTTT.

V gene TRBV2 combines with J gene TRBJ2-3; 7 bases are shared with TRBD2. Germline trimming cut 5 bases from V and 0 bases from J; bases unmatched to any gene: 5. CDR3 length: 15 residues. The V gene's germline CDR1 is SNHLY and CDR2 FYNNEI. CDR3 in DNA: TGTGCCAGCAGTAGGGGACTATCTAGCACAGATACGCAGTATTTT. As protein: CASSRGLSSTDTQYF.

This chain links TRBV5-6 with TRBJ2-7, with a tentative D call TRBD1 (5 bases). Germline CDR1 and CDR2: SGHDT and YYEEEE. The V end was cut by 4 bases, the J end by 4 bases, with 21 bases between. The CDR3 has 16 amino acids. CDR3 nucleotide sequence: TGTGCCAGCAGCCCTCCCGATCAAGCAGGGCTGTACGAGCAGTACTTC. Protein sequence: CASSPPDQAGLYEQYF.

The chain is built from TRBV5-1 and TRBJ2-1, with TRBD2 matching 13 bases. The CDR3 covers 17 residues. Germline CDR1 reads SGHRS; CDR2 reads YFSETQ. The V segment lost 4 bases and the J segment 8 bases; nucleotides outside the gene matches: 12. This CDR3 is CASSPGTSGMGQHEQFF. CDR3 in DNA: TGCGCCAGCAGCCCCGGGACTAGCGGGATGGGGCAACATGAGCAGTTCTTC.

The chain uses TRBV4-1 and TRBJ1-2; D is unresolved. V gave up 2 bases and J gave up 3 bases, with 10 bases separating them. Germline V lookup: CDR1 MGHRA, CDR2 YSYEKL. The CDR3 loop spans 14 amino acids. The chain's CDR3 is CASSQQERDYGYTF. The CDR3 DNA reads TGCGCCAGCAGCCAACAGGAACGGGACTATGGCTACACCTTC.

V usage is TRBV2 and J usage is TRBJ2-7; D unclear. V shed 4 bases and J shed 0 bases, with 4 bases lying between them. From germline, CDR1 is SNHLY and CDR2 FYNNEI. The CDR3 has 12 residues. CDR3: CASSGSSYEQYF. The CDR3 coding sequence is TGTGCCAGCAGTGGGAGCTCCTACGAGCAGTACTTC.

This chain links TRBV10-3 with TRBJ2-1; a possible D gene is TRBD1 (5 bases). Germline V gene sequence: CDR1 ENHRY, CDR2 SYGVKD. Trimming shortened V by 0 bases and J by 6 bases, and 12 bases separated the two germline ends. The CDR3 is 15 residues long. CDR3 loop: CAISESKGTGNEQFF. The CDR3, as DNA: TGTGCCATCAGTGAGTCGAAAGGCACAGGCAATGAGCAGTTCTTC.